This TCR beta chain is from a study of CXCR3-negative and CXCR3-positive naive CD8 T cells. Regarding this clonotype: Antigen unknown.

Each CD8+ T cell subset was flow-sorted in triplicate. Every sort contained about 310,000 cells. General study points: The level of CXCR3 expression partially decreased after cryopreservation; the majority of assays used fresh PBMCs. In naive cells, CXCR3-negative and CXCR3-positive subsets had similar TRBV-TRBJ usage; memory cells differed. Higher TRB CDR3 hydrophobicity marked CXCR3-positive naive cells relative to CXCR3-negative naive cells.

Researchers prepared the TRB cDNA libraries using 5' RACE with UMI labels. TCRdb reprocessed the 5' RACE reads, with one entry per CDR3 protein and no DNA. The sample features around 140,000 distinct CDR3 sequences, with approximately 0.29% in its top ten. CDR1 is MNHEY, CDR2 SVGAGI, per germline. This CDR3 region has 15 residues. Sequencing input: naive CXCR3- CD8+ T cells from blood. Subset given: CD45RO-CCR7+CD27+CD95- naive CD8+ T cells lacking CXCR3 (TNR3-). J is TRBJ2-1 and V is TRBV6-5; TCRdb calls TRBD2, which cannot be checked without DNA. The clonotype originates from a human donor in good health. Some clones in this sample may be carry-over from other donors' samples. The CDR3 spells CASSYSWGSSDEQFF.